The 20 T cell receptor beta chains below were found in one sample sequenced in a study of blood T cell repertoires in COVID-19. The method was immunoSEQ multiplex PCR; TCRdb's version includes in-frame clones alone and lacks a portion of them. Of approximately 50,000 clones in the sample, less than 90% were seen once. Sequenced material: peripheral blood. The receptors were gathered from a human donor in a cohort sampled during active COVID-19.

In its sample, this clone was seen once. The CDR3 spells CASSQVRKGNIQYF. The CDR3 DNA reads as TGTGCCAGCAGCCAAGTAAGGAAGGGGAACATTCAGTACTTC. V usage is TRBV3-1 (or the pseudogene TRBV3-2) and J usage is TRBJ2-4; possible D gene TRBD1, 5 bases. The germline V gene has CDR1 LGHDT and CDR2 YNNKEL (reference sequence). The CDR3 runs 14 residues. The V and J ends lost 1 base and 7 bases respectively, with 11 bases between them.

The chain carries TRBV11-3 and TRBJ2-3, with D possibly being TRBD2 (6 bases). This CDR3 spans 15 amino acids. Germline V lookup: CDR1 SGHNT, CDR2 YENEEA. Trimming stripped 3 bases from V and 6 bases from J, with 16 bases between. The CDR3 DNA sequence: TGTGCCAGCAGCTTCGGCAGCGGGCCAGGGGATACGCAGTATTTT. Translating gives CASSFGSGPGDTQYF.

The CDR3 sequence: CASSPTKYNEQFF. In DNA, the CDR3 is TGTGCCAGCAGCCCTACTAAGTACAATGAGCAGTTCTTC. The V call is TRBV6-2 or TRBV6-3, the J call TRBJ2-1; D is unresolved. V lost 6 bases, J lost 4 bases, and 10 bases lay in between. Germline loops: CDR1 MNHEY, CDR2 SVGEGT. The CDR3 is made up of 13 amino acids.

The chain is built from TRBV2 and TRBJ1-5; no definite D call. The CDR3 is made up of 14 amino acids. Trimming shortened V by 2 bases and J by 3 bases, and 8 bases separated the two germline ends. Germline CDR1 and CDR2: SNHLY and FYNNEI. Here the CDR3 DNA reads TGTGCCAGCAGTGAATGGGAGAACAATCAGCCCCAGCATTTT. Translated: CASSEWENNQPQHF.

As to this clone: The DNA is left out, because the CDR3 cannot be placed on it with certainty; the CDR3 is given as TCRdb lists it. The chain links TRBV21-1 to TRBJ2-1; the table's D call of TRBD1 was not tested on the DNA. TRBV21-1 counts as a pseudogene. The CDR3 spans 20 amino acids, including both terminal residues. This chain's CDR3 is CASSKVGTGATVGDYNEQFF.

The chain couples TRBV3-1 (or the pseudogene TRBV3-2) to TRBJ2-5, with D unclear. Trimming cost V 4 bases and J 5 bases, with 17 bases left between them. Germline V gene lookup returns CDR1 LGHDT and CDR2 YNNKEL (reference sequence). The CDR3 is 15 amino acids. The CDR3 reads CASSRLGLGAETQYF. The CDR3 DNA is TGTGCCAGCAGCCGCCTTGGTTTGGGCGCGGAGACCCAGTACTTC.

The chain employs TRBV28 and TRBJ1-1; TRBD1 is a possible D gene (6 bases). Germline-derived CDR1 and CDR2 are MDHEN and SYDVKM. V lost 2 bases to trimming and J lost 5 bases, with 18 bases between them. There are 16 residues in the CDR3. CDR3 DNA sequence: TGTGCCAGCAGTTTAGCGACAGGCCCCACCAAGACTGAAGCTTTCTTT. Its translation: CASSLATGPTKTEAFF.

This sequence joins TRBV24-1 and TRBJ2-7; 11 positions match TRBD2. From germline, CDR1 is KGHDR and CDR2 SFDVKD. This CDR3 spans 15 amino acids. With 7 bases clipped from V and 6 bases from J, the junction kept 10 bases outside the gene matches. This CDR3 is CATSPKTSGTLEQYF. The CDR3 region has the DNA TGTGCCACCAGCCCAAAGACTAGCGGGACCCTCGAGCAGTACTTC.

V gene TRBV7-9 combines with J gene TRBJ1-3; 9 bases are a match to TRBD1. J was trimmed by 0 bases and V by 4 bases; bases with no gene match: 4. Germline CDR1 and CDR2: SEHNR and FQNEAQ (reference sequence). The CDR3 has 16 residues. CDR3 sequence: CASSYLTGGSGNTIYF. The CDR3 nucleotides are TGTGCCAGCAGCTACCTGACAGGGGGCTCTGGAAACACCATATATTTT.

The chain joins TRBV6-4 to TRBJ2-3; a weak D match, TRBD2 (6 bases). Trimming left V 6 bases short and J 6 bases short, with 19 bases between. CDR3 length equals 15 residues. CDR1 and CDR2 (germline): MRHNA, SNTAGT. In DNA, the CDR3 is TGTGCCAGCAGCAACACGGGACTGAGGGCCGATACGCAGTATTTT. It is translated as CASSNTGLRADTQYF.

A few counts support this clone. The chain has TRBV29-1 and TRBJ1-2, with 7 nucleotides matching TRBD1. This CDR3 is built from 13 residues. The germline V gene has CDR1 SQVTM and CDR2 ANQGSEA. The trim removed 4 bases at V and 2 bases at J, leaving 4 bases unmatched. The CDR3 DNA reads as TGCAGCGTTGCCATACAGGGGAACTATGGCTACACCTTC. Amino acid sequence: CSVAIQGNYGYTF.

The chain employs TRBV9 and TRBJ1-3, with D perhaps matching TRBD1 (6 bases). With 0 bases removed from V and 0 bases from J, the gap between germline ends came to 16 bases. Germline CDR1 SGDLS, CDR2 YYNGEE. This CDR3 region has 18 residues. The CDR3 is CASSVASPGQSSGNTIYF. CDR3 in DNA: TGTGCCAGCAGCGTAGCTAGCCCCGGACAGAGCTCTGGAAACACCATATATTTT.

The chain links TRBV28 to TRBJ2-2; TRBD2 is a possible D gene (6 bases). The V gene's germline CDR1 is MDHEN and CDR2 SYDVKM. CDR3 size: 16 residues. Deletions cut 1 base from V and 0 bases from J, with 9 bases between. CDR3 sequence: CASSLFGGTNTGELFF. In DNA form, the CDR3 reads TGTGCCAGCAGTTTATTCGGCGGGACGAACACCGGGGAGCTGTTTTTT.

The rearrangement links TRBV3-1 (or the pseudogene TRBV3-2) to TRBJ2-2, with 10 nucleotides matching TRBD2. CDR1 is LGHDT and CDR2 is YNNKEL in the germline V gene (reference sequence). The CDR3 extends over 17 amino acids. The ends lost 4 bases at V and 5 bases at J; junction bases unmatched: 10. CDR3 sequence reads: CASSPPLAGAWTGELFF. As DNA, the CDR3 is TGTGCCAGCAGCCCGCCCCTAGCGGGAGCTTGGACCGGGGAGCTGTTTTTT.

The rearrangement joins TRBV3-1 (or the pseudogene TRBV3-2) to TRBJ2-7, with TRBD2 matching 8 bases. Trimming removed 3 bases from V and 2 bases from J; junction bases left unmatched: 3. CDR3 length: 14 amino acids. Germline V gene data show CDR1 as LGHDT and CDR2 as YNNKEL (reference sequence). CDR3: CASSQGLDPYEQYF. The CDR3 DNA is TGTGCCAGCAGCCAGGGACTAGATCCCTACGAGCAGTACTTC.

Details on this clone: This specimen includes other DNA sequences encoding the same CDR3. The DNA of the CDR3 is TGTGCCAGCAGTACAGGGGGCAATCAGCCCCAGCATTTT. It is translated as CASSTGGNQPQHF. The V call is TRBV6-5, the J call TRBJ1-5; 7 bases fit TRBD1. The junction had 0 bases not matched to a gene; V was cut back by 5 bases and J by 2 bases. The germline CDR1 and CDR2 sequences are MNHEY and SVGAGI. The CDR3 spans 13 residues.

This chain's CDR3 is CASSYPGGANVLTF. CDR3 DNA sequence: TGTGCCAGCAGTTATCCAGGCGGGGCCAACGTCCTGACTTTC. The rearrangement uses TRBV6-5 and TRBJ2-6; D remains ambiguous. The CDR3 consists of 14 residues. The V gene's germline CDR1 is MNHEY and CDR2 SVGAGI. V was clipped by 3 bases and J by 4 bases, with 7 bases between them.

Only one count was recorded for this clone. This sequence joins TRBV7-3 and TRBJ1-1; D unresolved. In germline, CDR1 is SGHTA, CDR2 FQGTGA. This CDR3 is 13 amino acids long. Deletions cut 5 bases from V and 2 bases from J, with 9 bases between. The CDR3 is CASSATGNTEAFF. The CDR3 region has the DNA TGTGCCAGCAGCGCCACGGGTAACACTGAAGCTTTCTTT.

This clone was picked up a small number of times. The rearrangement uses TRBV7-2 and TRBJ1-6, with 10 bases that match TRBD1. CDR3 size: 15 residues. Per the germline V gene, CDR1 is SGHTA and CDR2 is FQGNSA. The V gene end was trimmed by 4 bases and the J gene end by 9 bases; junction bases not matched to a gene: 6. CDR3 DNA sequence: TGTGCCAGCAGCTCAACGGGACAGGGGTTTTCACCCCTCCACTTT. Protein: CASSSTGQGFSPLHF.

The chain uses TRBV6-2 or TRBV6-3 and TRBJ1-1; 7 bases map to TRBD1. V was clipped by 2 bases and J by 1 base; unmatched bases: 10. Germline V CDR1 and CDR2: MNHEY, SVGEGT. This CDR3 contains 17 residues. In nucleotides, the CDR3 is TGTGCCAGCAGTTACGTCGTGACAGGGAGTCGGAACACTGAAGCTTTCTTT. Residues: CASSYVVTGSRNTEAFF.